This T cell receptor (beta chain) was profiled in a study of control samples from healthy donors and cancer patients. Germline CDR1 is KGHDR and CDR2 is SFDVKD. The CDR3 totals 13 residues. Trimming removed 3 bases from V and 7 bases from J; junction bases left unmatched: 2. TCRdb keeps only in-frame clones here, not all; method: immunoSEQ multiplex PCR. The repertoire holds about 180,000 clones, with 94% as singletons. This clonotype originated in a woman aged 18 to 35 in good health. This chain uses TRBV24-1 with TRBJ1-2, with TRBD1 matching over 9 bases. The sample was blood. As DNA, the CDR3 is TGTGCCACCAGTGATGAGGACAGGGGTGGCTACACCTTC. This gives the protein CATSDEDRGGYTF.